This paragraph covers one T cell receptor (beta chain) sequence. Antigen specificity is unknown. Trimming cost V 6 bases and J 1 base; bases outside gene matches: 0. The length of the CDR3 is 14 residues. Germline V gene sequence: CDR1 WSHSY, CDR2 SAAADI. Only in-frame clones appear in the TCRdb table, and some are missing; sequencing was by immunoSEQ multiplex PCR. The sample has more than 110,000 clones, 80% to 90% seen once. The sample belongs to a study of T cell responses to AZD1222 COVID-19 vaccine. Study-wide points: Among vaccine-associated CD4 TCRs, coverage spanned spike, with dominance at 160-218 and 743-854.

This specimen consisted of peripheral blood, obtained on day 0 of AZD1222 vaccination. The receptor comes from an adult in good health. The chain combines TRBV10-2 with TRBJ2-2; 9 bases are shared with TRBD2. The CDR3 spells CASRAGGNTGELFF. The CDR3 nucleotides read TGCGCCAGCAGAGCGGGGGGGAACACCGGGGAGCTGTTTTTT.